This T cell receptor beta chain is drawn from a study of blood T cells in healthy people across ages. Through a sample-barcoded 5' primer and a J-beta primer mix, a second PCR was run for roughly 7 to 11 cycles. Using its own MiXCR run on the 5' RACE reads, TCRdb lists one record per CDR3 protein. The data contain roughly 800,000 distinct CDR3 sequences, roughly 64% of them singletons. Germline CDR1 and CDR2: MNHEY and SVGEGT. Trimming left V 0 bases short and J 4 bases short, with 2 bases between. The CDR3 spans 12 residues. This clonotype was seen more than once but under ten times. V gene TRBV6-2 or TRBV6-3 combines with J gene TRBJ2-3; D uncertain. The receptor was isolated from a man between 25 and 39 years old in good health. The sequenced material came from blood. The CDR3 loop is CASSYSPDTQYF. The DNA of the CDR3 is TGTGCCAGCAGTTACTCGCCAGATACGCAGTATTTT.